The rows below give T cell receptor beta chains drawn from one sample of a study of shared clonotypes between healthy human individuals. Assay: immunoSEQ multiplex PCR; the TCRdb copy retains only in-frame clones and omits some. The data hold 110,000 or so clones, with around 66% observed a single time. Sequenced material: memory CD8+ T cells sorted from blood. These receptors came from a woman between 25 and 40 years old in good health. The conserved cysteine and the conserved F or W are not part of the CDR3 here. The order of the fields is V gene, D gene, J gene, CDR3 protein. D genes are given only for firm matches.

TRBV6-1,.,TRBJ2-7,ASNERSWYEQY
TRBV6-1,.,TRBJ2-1,ATAQGWSYNEQF
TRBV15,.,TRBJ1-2,ATSRDRGTSYGYT
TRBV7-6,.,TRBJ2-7,ASSLGRRAYEQY
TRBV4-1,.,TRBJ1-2,ASSQEVYRYYGYT
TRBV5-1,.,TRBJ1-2,ASSRTDDYGYT
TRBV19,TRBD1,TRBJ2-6,ASIQGAYGANVLT
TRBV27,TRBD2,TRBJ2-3,ASSLRSGANPDTQY
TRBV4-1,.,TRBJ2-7,ASSPQAGGLSYEQY
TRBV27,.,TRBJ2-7,ASSSTPTYEQY
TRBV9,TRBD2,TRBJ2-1,ASSVGASGRIASEQF
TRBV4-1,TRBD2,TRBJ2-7,ASSQGFAGAYEQY
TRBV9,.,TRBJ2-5,ASSVVLGETQY
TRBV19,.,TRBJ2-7,ASSISTEAYEQY
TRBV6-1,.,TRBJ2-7,ASGPGASLDEQY
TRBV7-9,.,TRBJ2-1,ASSLIGDEQF